The rows below give T cell receptor beta chains drawn from one sample of a study of blood T cells in healthy people across ages. TCRdb ran MiXCR on the 5' RACE reads and lists one entry per CDR3 protein. The sample contains approximately 800,000 distinct CDR3 sequences, over 45% of which appear only once. The sample was blood. These receptors all stem from a man aged 30-40 years in good health. CDR3s include the opening cysteine and the closing phenylalanine or tryptophan. A D gene is named only where the DNA matches it firmly. Size values are once, few and many counts, or a class for expanded clones, and some rows have none.

clone_size: .
v_call: TRBV7-2
cdr3_length: 14
j_call: TRBJ2-7
d_call: .
cdr3_aa: CASSSEGQPYEQYF
cdr3_nt: TGTGCCAGCAGCTCGGAGGGACAGCCCTACGAGCAGTACTTC

clone_size: .
v_call: TRBV29-1
cdr3_length: 13
j_call: TRBJ2-1
d_call: TRBD2
cdr3_aa: CSGELAHDNEQFF
cdr3_nt: TGCAGCGGTGAACTAGCGCACGACAATGAGCAGTTCTTC

clone_size: .
v_call: TRBV28
cdr3_length: 15
j_call: TRBJ2-3
d_call: .
cdr3_aa: CASSASGARTDTQYF
cdr3_nt: TGTGCCAGCAGTGCCAGTGGCGCGCGAACAGATACGCAGTATTTT

clone_size: .
v_call: TRBV7-2
cdr3_length: 14
j_call: TRBJ1-2
d_call: .
cdr3_aa: CASSLGAGNYGYTF
cdr3_nt: TGTGCCAGCAGCTTAGGGGCAGGGAACTATGGCTACACCTTC

clone_size: .
v_call: TRBV19
cdr3_length: 13
j_call: TRBJ2-3
d_call: .
cdr3_aa: CASSIRWTDTQYF
cdr3_nt: TGTGCCAGTAGTATCCGTTGGACAGATACGCAGTATTTT

clone_size: .
v_call: TRBV6-4
cdr3_length: 14
j_call: TRBJ2-7
d_call: TRBD2
cdr3_aa: CASSEGLGSYEQYF
cdr3_nt: TGTGCCAGCAGTGAGGGACTAGGAAGTTACGAGCAGTACTTC

clone_size: .
v_call: TRBV15
cdr3_length: 13
j_call: TRBJ2-3
d_call: .
cdr3_aa: CATSRDQLDTQYF
cdr3_nt: TGTGCCACCAGCAGAGATCAGTTGGATACGCAGTATTTT

clone_size: once
v_call: TRBV12-3/TRBV12-4
cdr3_length: 17
j_call: TRBJ1-4
d_call: .
cdr3_aa: CASSPRGGQPLNEKLFF
cdr3_nt: TGCGCCAGCAGCCCCCGGGGAGGGCAGCCCTTGAATGAAAAACTGTTTTTT

clone_size: once
v_call: TRBV3-1
cdr3_length: 13
j_call: TRBJ1-1
d_call: .
cdr3_aa: CASSQRGTQKAFF
cdr3_nt: TGTGCCAGCAGCCAACGCGGTACACAAAAGGCTTTCTTT

clone_size: .
v_call: TRBV5-1
cdr3_length: 14
j_call: TRBJ2-1
d_call: TRBD2
cdr3_aa: CASSPDGRRDEQFF
cdr3_nt: TGCGCCAGCAGCCCGGACGGGAGGCGGGATGAGCAGTTCTTC

clone_size: few
v_call: TRBV7-2
cdr3_length: 14
j_call: TRBJ1-5
d_call: .
cdr3_aa: CASSLGRGNQPQHF
cdr3_nt: TGTGCCAGCAGCTTAGGCCGGGGCAATCAGCCCCAGCATTTT

clone_size: few
v_call: TRBV5-6
cdr3_length: 16
j_call: TRBJ2-5
d_call: TRBD2
cdr3_aa: CASSSRPAGFQETQYF
cdr3_nt: TGTGCCAGCAGCTCACGACCAGCGGGGTTCCAAGAGACCCAGTACTTC

clone_size: .
v_call: TRBV6-5
cdr3_length: 15
j_call: TRBJ2-3
d_call: TRBD2
cdr3_aa: CASSTAGKSTDTQYF
cdr3_nt: TGTGCCAGCAGCACAGCGGGAAAAAGCACAGATACGCAGTATTTT

clone_size: .
v_call: TRBV6-1
cdr3_length: 16
j_call: TRBJ1-1
d_call: TRBD1
cdr3_aa: CVSSIQGNGPYTEAFF
cdr3_nt: TGTGTCAGCAGTATACAGGGGAACGGGCCCTACACTGAAGCTTTCTTT

clone_size: few
v_call: TRBV29-1
cdr3_length: 15
j_call: TRBJ2-3
d_call: .
cdr3_aa: CSVQFRGEWADTQYF
cdr3_nt: TGCAGCGTCCAATTCAGAGGGGAGTGGGCAGATACGCAGTATTTT

clone_size: .
v_call: TRBV4-1
cdr3_length: 17
j_call: TRBJ2-4
d_call: .
cdr3_aa: CASSQDLGGVAKNIQYF
cdr3_nt: TGCGCCAGCAGCCAAGATTTGGGGGGAGTAGCCAAAAACATTCAGTACTTC

clone_size: once
v_call: TRBV15
cdr3_length: 12
j_call: TRBJ2-5
d_call: .
cdr3_aa: CATSRALETQYF
cdr3_nt: TGTGCCACCAGCAGAGCGTTAGAGACCCAGTACTTC

clone_size: .
v_call: TRBV2
cdr3_length: 11
j_call: TRBJ1-2
d_call: .
cdr3_aa: CASSGQNGYTF
cdr3_nt: TGTGCCAGCAGTGGACAGAATGGCTACACCTTC

clone_size: .
v_call: TRBV20-1
cdr3_length: 13
j_call: TRBJ2-7
d_call: .
cdr3_aa: CSARIPGTYEQYF
cdr3_nt: TGCAGTGCTAGAATACCAGGGACCTACGAGCAGTACTTC

clone_size: .
v_call: TRBV20-1
cdr3_length: 16
j_call: TRBJ2-7
d_call: .
cdr3_aa: CSARGFRGRSSYEQYF
cdr3_nt: TGCAGTGCTAGAGGGTTTCGTGGGAGAAGCTCCTACGAGCAGTACTTC

clone_size: .
v_call: TRBV9
cdr3_length: 15
j_call: TRBJ2-2
d_call: .
cdr3_aa: CASSAGLMNTGELFF
cdr3_nt: TGTGCCAGCAGCGCTGGACTCATGAACACCGGGGAGCTGTTTTTT

clone_size: .
v_call: TRBV20-1
cdr3_length: 14
j_call: TRBJ2-7
d_call: TRBD2
cdr3_aa: CSATLGRAPYEQYF
cdr3_nt: TGCAGTGCCACTTTAGGGAGGGCGCCCTACGAGCAGTACTTC

clone_size: .
v_call: TRBV7-8
cdr3_length: 16
j_call: TRBJ1-5
d_call: TRBD1
cdr3_aa: CASSVTGGMGNQPQHF
cdr3_nt: TGTGCCAGCAGCGTGACAGGGGGCATGGGCAATCAGCCCCAGCATTTT

clone_size: .
v_call: TRBV3-1
cdr3_length: 16
j_call: TRBJ1-2
d_call: .
cdr3_aa: CASSQEGRPSAGGYTF
cdr3_nt: TGTGCCAGCAGCCAAGAGGGCAGGCCATCCGCAGGGGGCTACACCTTC

clone_size: few
v_call: TRBV9
cdr3_length: 13
j_call: TRBJ2-5
d_call: .
cdr3_aa: CASSFSIQETQYF
cdr3_nt: TGTGCCAGCAGCTTTTCCATTCAAGAGACCCAGTACTTC

clone_size: .
v_call: TRBV20-1
cdr3_length: 15
j_call: TRBJ2-7
d_call: TRBD1
cdr3_aa: CSGSIRDRSAYEQYF
cdr3_nt: TGCAGTGGGTCGATTCGGGACAGGAGTGCCTACGAGCAGTACTTC

clone_size: .
v_call: TRBV6-4
cdr3_length: 15
j_call: TRBJ1-2
d_call: .
cdr3_aa: CASRSGVAGFYGYTF
cdr3_nt: TGTGCCAGCAGAAGTGGCGTTGCGGGGTTCTATGGCTACACCTTC

clone_size: .
v_call: TRBV6-5
cdr3_length: 15
j_call: TRBJ1-5
d_call: .
cdr3_aa: CASSYSTTANQPQHF
cdr3_nt: TGTGCCAGCAGTTACTCGACGACAGCTAATCAGCCCCAGCATTTT

clone_size: many
v_call: TRBV7-2
cdr3_length: 11
j_call: TRBJ2-5
d_call: .
cdr3_aa: CASRSGETQYF
cdr3_nt: TGTGCCAGCAGGTCGGGGGAGACCCAGTACTTC

clone_size: .
v_call: TRBV20-1
cdr3_length: 14
j_call: TRBJ2-5
d_call: TRBD1
cdr3_aa: CSARDRGNQETQYF
cdr3_nt: TGCAGTGCTAGGGACAGGGGCAACCAAGAGACCCAGTACTTC

clone_size: .
v_call: TRBV29-1
cdr3_length: 14
j_call: TRBJ1-1
d_call: .
cdr3_aa: CSVSGGVSGTEAFF
cdr3_nt: TGCAGCGTTTCGGGTGGGGTATCGGGCACTGAAGCTTTCTTT

clone_size: .
v_call: TRBV4-2
cdr3_length: 15
j_call: TRBJ2-4
d_call: .
cdr3_aa: CASSQAPGTKNIQYF
cdr3_nt: TGTGCCAGCAGCCAAGCCCCGGGGACAAAAAACATTCAGTACTTC

clone_size: .
v_call: TRBV29-1
cdr3_length: 15
j_call: TRBJ2-3
d_call: .
cdr3_aa: CSVTEIAPRTDTQYF
cdr3_nt: TGCAGTGTGACGGAGATTGCCCCGCGCACAGATACGCAGTATTTT

clone_size: .
v_call: TRBV15
cdr3_length: 15
j_call: TRBJ2-7
d_call: .
cdr3_aa: CATSRDPGNSYEQYF
cdr3_nt: TGTGCCACCAGCAGAGATCCGGGCAACTCCTACGAGCAGTACTTC

clone_size: .
v_call: TRBV9
cdr3_length: 13
j_call: TRBJ2-3
d_call: .
cdr3_aa: CASSVDFTDTQYF
cdr3_nt: TGTGCCAGCAGCGTAGACTTTACAGATACGCAGTATTTT

clone_size: .
v_call: TRBV9
cdr3_length: 16
j_call: TRBJ1-2
d_call: .
cdr3_aa: CASSVEGSNPIYGYTF
cdr3_nt: TGTGCCAGCAGCGTAGAGGGCAGCAACCCGATCTATGGCTACACCTTC

clone_size: few
v_call: TRBV7-9
cdr3_length: 15
j_call: TRBJ1-5
d_call: .
cdr3_aa: CASSLDVGSNQPQHF
cdr3_nt: TGTGCCAGCAGCTTAGATGTGGGTAGCAATCAGCCCCAGCATTTT

clone_size: .
v_call: TRBV20-1
cdr3_length: 10
j_call: TRBJ2-7
d_call: .
cdr3_aa: CSATLYEQYF
cdr3_nt: TGCAGTGCTACGTTATACGAGCAGTACTTC

clone_size: .
v_call: TRBV6-1
cdr3_length: 14
j_call: TRBJ2-5
d_call: .
cdr3_aa: CASSVPSHQETQYF
cdr3_nt: TGTGCCAGCAGTGTACCTTCCCACCAAGAGACCCAGTACTTC

clone_size: .
v_call: TRBV29-1
cdr3_length: 16
j_call: TRBJ1-2
d_call: TRBD1
cdr3_aa: CSVEDRDRVDYGGYTF
cdr3_nt: TGCAGCGTTGAAGACCGGGACAGGGTTGACTATGGCGGCTACACCTTC

clone_size: few
v_call: TRBV5-1
cdr3_length: 13
j_call: TRBJ2-5
d_call: TRBD1
cdr3_aa: CASSRTGLETQYF
cdr3_nt: TGCGCCAGCAGCCGGACAGGGTTAGAGACCCAGTACTTC

clone_size: once
v_call: TRBV28
cdr3_length: 13
j_call: TRBJ1-2
d_call: .
cdr3_aa: CASVPGQGYGYTF
cdr3_nt: TGTGCCAGCGTCCCGGGGCAGGGCTATGGCTACACCTTC

clone_size: .
v_call: TRBV28
cdr3_length: 16
j_call: TRBJ1-5
d_call: TRBD1
cdr3_aa: CASSFVRGSSGWPQHF
cdr3_nt: TGTGCCAGCAGTTTCGTCAGGGGGTCTTCTGGCTGGCCCCAGCATTTT

clone_size: .
v_call: TRBV20-1
cdr3_length: 14
j_call: TRBJ2-7
d_call: TRBD2
cdr3_aa: CSAIIPGLAYEQYF
cdr3_nt: TGCAGTGCTATTATACCGGGACTAGCGTACGAGCAGTACTTC

clone_size: .
v_call: TRBV12-3/TRBV12-4
cdr3_length: 12
j_call: TRBJ2-4
d_call: .
cdr3_aa: CATSPGLDIQYF
cdr3_nt: TGTGCCACCAGTCCCGGCCTAGACATTCAGTACTTC